A single sample gave rise to the 32 T cell receptor beta chains below, sequenced in a study of T-cell reconstitution after alpha-beta-depleted transplantation in children. The authors prepared the TCRbeta library with unique molecular identifiers. TCRdb re-called the PCR reads with MiXCR, one entry per CDR3 protein. The table has 200,000 to 250,000 distinct CDR3 sequences, approximately 9.8% seen once. This specimen consisted of PBMCs from the stem cell graft donor, obtained from the stem cell graft. The source is a human donor who donated a stem cell graft to a child with SCID.

The gene calls are TRBV20-1 and TRBJ2-3; 7 bases align to TRBD2. The CDR3 contains 14 residues. Germline assignment: CDR1 DFQATT and CDR2 SNEGSKA (reference sequence). V shed 6 bases and J 5 bases; nucleotides not matched to a gene: 11. The DNA for the CDR3 is TGCAGTGCACCGACTAGCTTTAGTCGAGATACGCAGTATTTT. Translation: CSAPTSFSRDTQYF.

The rearrangement links TRBV30 to TRBJ1-1, with D possibly matching TRBD1 (5 bases). Germline-derived CDR1 and CDR2 are GTSNPN and SVGIG (reference sequence). The length of the CDR3 is 13 residues. Between the trimmed V and J ends, which lost 0 bases and 8 bases, there was a span of 13 bases. This chain's CDR3 is CAWSVRGDREAFF. CDR3 DNA: TGTGCCTGGAGTGTAAGAGGGGACCGGGAAGCTTTCTTT.

This clonotype showed up many times. The chain joins TRBV5-1 to TRBJ2-7, with 9 nucleotides matching TRBD1. The V segment lost 2 bases and the J segment 3 bases; nucleotides outside the gene matches: 3. This CDR3 is built from 14 residues. Germline lookup yields CDR1 SGHRS and CDR2 YFSETQ. The CDR3, as DNA: TGCGCCAGCAGCTTTGGGACAGGGATCTACGAGCAGTACTTC. Protein sequence: CASSFGTGIYEQYF.

At least ten counts were recorded for this clonotype. The rearrangement joins TRBV4-2 to TRBJ2-7; perhaps TRBD2 as D (6 bases). Germline-derived CDR1 and CDR2 are LGHNA and YNFKEQ. Trimming took off 4 bases at V and 2 bases at J, with 15 bases between the two ends. The CDR3 length is 15 residues. CDR3 sequence reads: CASSREEQDPYEQYF. CDR3 in DNA: TGTGCCAGCAGCCGGGAGGAACAGGACCCCTACGAGCAGTACTTC.

This clonotype appeared many times. V gene TRBV5-1 combines with J gene TRBJ2-5, with D perhaps matching TRBD1 (6 bases). This CDR3 comprises 14 residues. The V and J ends lost 4 bases and 7 bases respectively, with 17 bases between them. Germline assignment: CDR1 SGHRS and CDR2 YFSETQ. The CDR3 here is CASSPGQASVTQYF. As DNA, the CDR3 is TGCGCCAGCAGCCCGGGACAAGCAAGTGTGACCCAGTACTTC.

This clonotype was counted many times. The V gene is TRBV5-1, the J gene TRBJ2-6; no definite D call. The CDR3 is made up of 16 amino acids. The V end was cut by 3 bases, the J end by 1 base, with 11 bases between. CDR1 is SGHRS, CDR2 YFSETQ, per germline. The CDR3 DNA is TGCGCCAGCAGCTCGGACGGAAATTCTGGGGCCAACGTCCTGACTTTC. Protein product: CASSSDGNSGANVLTF.

This clonotype was recorded at least ten times. The gene calls are TRBV3-1 and TRBJ1-1; weak D call: TRBD1 (6 bases). The germline V gene has CDR1 LGHDT and CDR2 YNNKEL (reference sequence). V lost 1 base to trimming and J lost 4 bases, with 10 bases between them. The CDR3 sequence is 14 residues long. CDR3 nucleotide sequence: TGTGCCAGCAGCCAAGGGCAGGGGATCACTGAAGCTTTCTTT. It yields the protein CASSQGQGITEAFF.

This clonotype was seen repeatedly, ten times or more. The chain links TRBV5-1 to TRBJ2-3, with 7 nucleotides matching TRBD1. The ends lost 4 bases at V and 2 bases at J; junction bases unmatched: 7. This CDR3 is built from 15 residues. Germline lookup yields CDR1 SGHRS and CDR2 YFSETQ. The CDR3 here is CASSRWTGATDTQYF. Here the CDR3 DNA reads TGCGCCAGCAGCCGTTGGACAGGAGCCACAGATACGCAGTATTTT. The entire variable domain, with the rest obtained from reference TRBV5-1 and TRBJ2-3, is as follows: KAGVTQTPRYLIKTRGQQVTLSCSPISGHRSVSWYQQTPGQGLQFLFEYFSETQRNKGNFPGRFSGRQFSNSRSEMNVSTLELGDSALYLCASSRWTGATDTQYFGPGTRLTVL.

This clonotype was detected only a few times. V gene TRBV7-8 combines with J gene TRBJ2-7, with D perhaps assigned TRBD1 or TRBD2 (6 bases each). Per germline, CDR1 SGHVS and CDR2 FQNEAQ. The CDR3 sequence is 18 residues long. Trimming stripped 5 bases from V and 4 bases from J, with 27 bases between. The CDR3, as DNA: TGTGCCAGCAGCCTAGGGTGGGGGGCGCTCCCACTCTGGTACGAGCAGTACTTC. It translates to CASSLGWGALPLWYEQYF.

This clonotype came up many times. The rearrangement links TRBV5-1 to TRBJ1-6; the D gene is possibly TRBD1 (5 bases). With 4 bases removed from V and 7 bases from J, the gap between germline ends came to 18 bases. The CDR3 contains 16 residues. Germline-derived CDR1 and CDR2 are SGHRS and YFSETQ. CDR3 region: CASSEGPRAANSPLHF. The CDR3 coding sequence is TGCGCCAGCAGCGAGGGACCCCGGGCGGCCAATTCACCCCTCCACTTT. Together with reference TRBV5-1 and TRBJ1-6, the CDR3 gives the full variable domain: KAGVTQTPRYLIKTRGQQVTLSCSPISGHRSVSWYQQTPGQGLQFLFEYFSETQRNKGNFPGRFSGRQFSNSRSEMNVSTLELGDSALYLCASSEGPRAANSPLHFGNGTRLTVT.

This clonotype was detected many times. The chain is built from TRBV2 and TRBJ1-3; a weak D match, TRBD1 (6 bases). CDR1 SNHLY and CDR2 FYNNEI come from the germline V gene. The V gene lost 10 bases and the J gene lost 0 bases, with 16 bases spanning the gap. The CDR3 runs to 15 residues. CDR3 in amino acids: CATTSTGTSGNTIYF. CDR3 DNA sequence: TGTGCCACCACCTCAACAGGGACCTCTGGAAACACCATATATTTT.

This clonotype was counted ten times or more. The chain employs TRBV12-3 or TRBV12-4 and TRBJ2-1; D is possibly TRBD1 or TRBD2 (6 bases each). The germline V and J ends were trimmed by 2 bases and 9 bases, with 17 bases remaining between them. The CDR3 is 15 amino acids. The CDR3 is CASSLTGGAWGEQFF. The CDR3 DNA reads as TGTGCCAGCAGTTTAACCGGGGGCGCATGGGGTGAGCAGTTCTTC.

This rearrangement joins TRBV18 to TRBJ1-1; D is ambiguous. V was clipped by 2 bases and J by 2 bases, with 12 bases between them. CDR3 length equals 15 residues. Germline values: CDR1 KGHSH, CDR2 LQKENI. CDR3 amino acids: CASSPEKGLNTEAFF. As DNA, the CDR3 is TGTGCCAGCTCACCAGAGAAGGGTCTCAACACTGAAGCTTTCTTT.

This clonotype was seen repeatedly, ten times or more. The rearrangement joins TRBV20-1 to TRBJ1-5; TRBD1 matches 8 bases. V trimming: 7 bases; J trimming: 4 bases; junction bases outside the gene matches: 6. Germline V gives CDR1 DFQATT, CDR2 SNEGSKA (reference sequence). The CDR3 consists of 13 residues. The CDR3 coding sequence is TGCAGTGTACTAGACAGGGGAAATCAGCCCCAGCATTTT. Translating it yields CSVLDRGNQPQHF.

At least ten counts were recorded for this clonotype. J is TRBJ1-2 and V is TRBV12-3 or TRBV12-4, with 7 bases matching TRBD1. The CDR3 is made up of 14 amino acids. V trimming: 7 bases; J trimming: 6 bases; junction bases outside the gene matches: 11. The DNA of the CDR3 is TGTGCCAGCATCAAACTCGGGACAGTAGATGGCTACACCTTC. Translating gives CASIKLGTVDGYTF.

Concerning this clonotype: This may be a read error: a much more frequent sequence differs by one nucleotide. V gene TRBV20-1 combines with J gene TRBJ1-2; TRBD1 aligns across 8 bases. J was trimmed by 12 bases and V by 6 bases; bases with no gene match: 9. Germline values: CDR1 DFQATT, CDR2 SNEGSKA (reference sequence). This CDR3 is built from 11 residues. The CDR3 loop reads CSAPTGVGDTF. The CDR3 DNA is TGCAGTGCCCCGACAGGGGTGGGCGACACCTTC.

This clonotype showed up many times. This sequence joins TRBV5-5 and TRBJ2-5; tentative D call: TRBD1 (6 bases). The CDR3 loop spans 13 amino acids. CDR1 and CDR2 from the germline V gene are SGHKS and YYEKEE (reference sequence). Trimming shortened V by 0 bases and J by 5 bases, and 8 bases separated the two germline ends. CDR3 protein: CASSLEQGETQYF. The CDR3 DNA follows: TGTGCCAGCAGCTTGGAGCAGGGGGAGACCCAGTACTTC.

This clonotype was picked up many times. The chain combines TRBV5-5 with TRBJ2-7, with D possibly called TRBD1 or TRBD2 (5 bases each). This CDR3 has 12 amino acids. The ends were cut back, 6 bases at V and 3 bases at J, with 10 bases in the middle. Germline V CDR1 and CDR2: SGHKS, YYEKEE (reference sequence). CDR3 nucleotides: TGTGCCAGCACCGGGACGTACTACGAGCAGTACTTC. Its translation is CASTGTYYEQYF.

This clonotype was recorded many times. The chain is built from TRBV5-1 and TRBJ2-5; D may match TRBD1 or TRBD2 (5 bases each). This CDR3 has 14 amino acids. The germline CDR1 and CDR2 sequences are SGHRS and YFSETQ. The V and J ends lost 0 bases and 5 bases respectively, with 11 bases between them. Here the CDR3 DNA reads TGCGCCAGCAGCTTGGGCGTAGGGGAGGAGACCCAGTACTTC. This sequence encodes CASSLGVGEETQYF. Together with reference TRBV5-1 and TRBJ2-5, the CDR3 gives the full variable domain: KAGVTQTPRYLIKTRGQQVTLSCSPISGHRSVSWYQQTPGQGLQFLFEYFSETQRNKGNFPGRFSGRQFSNSRSEMNVSTLELGDSALYLCASSLGVGEETQYFGPGTRLLVL.

V is TRBV6-2 or TRBV6-3 and J is TRBJ1-5, with 9 bases matching TRBD1. The V segment lost 2 bases and the J segment 4 bases; nucleotides outside the gene matches: 9. Looked up from germline, CDR1 is MNHEY and CDR2 is SVGEGT. The CDR3 runs 17 residues. CDR3 nucleotide sequence: TGTGCCAGCAGTTACGGCCACCAGGACAGGGGAAATCAGCCCCAGCATTTT. This encodes CASSYGHQDRGNQPQHF.

This clonotype was recorded at least ten times. The chain joins TRBV7-6 to TRBJ1-4, with D possibly being TRBD1 (5 bases). The V end was cut by 2 bases, the J end by 7 bases, with 11 bases between. CDR1 and CDR2 from the germline V gene are SGHVS and FNYEAQ. CDR3 length: 14 residues. The CDR3 DNA is TGTGCCAGCAGCTTATTCGGTGGGGGTGAAAAACTGTTTTTT. This gives the protein CASSLFGGGEKLFF.

This chain links TRBV5-6 with TRBJ1-2, with TRBD1 as a possible D gene (5 bases). CDR1 and CDR2 from the germline V gene are SGHDT and YYEEEE. The CDR3 sequence is 13 residues long. The V end was cut by 1 base, the J end by 3 bases, with 7 bases between. The CDR3 nucleotides are TGTGCCAGCAGCTTGAGGGGTCACTATGGCTACACCTTC. Its protein is CASSLRGHYGYTF.

This clonotype occurred many times. The rearrangement joins TRBV12-3 or TRBV12-4 to TRBJ2-1; D uncertain. Trimming took 1 base from V and 10 from J, leaving 8 bases between them. The CDR3 extends over 12 amino acids. The chain's CDR3 is CASSLGPREQFF. The CDR3 DNA is TGTGCCAGCAGTTTAGGCCCCAGGGAGCAGTTCTTC.

The table lists this clonotype with many counts. The chain is built from TRBV20-1 and TRBJ2-3; TRBD2 matches 10 bases. This CDR3 has 16 amino acids. V shed 3 bases and J 1 base; nucleotides not matched to a gene: 7. Germline V gene data show CDR1 as DFQATT and CDR2 as SNEGSKA (reference sequence). CDR3 protein: CSARGAGGSRTDTQYF. CDR3 coding DNA: TGCAGTGCTAGGGGAGCGGGGGGGTCCCGCACAGATACGCAGTATTTT.

This clonotype has at least ten counts. The gene calls are TRBV12-3 or TRBV12-4 and TRBJ1-5, with 10 bases that match TRBD1. CDR3 size: 15 residues. The trim removed 8 bases at V and 6 bases at J, leaving 10 bases unmatched. CDR3 bases: TGTGCCAGCGCCCTGTCCGGACAGGGGGGTCAGCCCCAGCATTTT. Protein sequence: CASALSGQGGQPQHF.

This clonotype was seen at least ten times. The CDR3 here is CASSLLRGDGTGELFF. CDR3 coding DNA: TGCGCCAGCAGCTTATTGCGGGGGGACGGCACCGGGGAGCTGTTTTTT. The chain joins TRBV5-1 to TRBJ2-2; 8 bases agree with TRBD2. The CDR3 length is 16 residues. Germline assignment: CDR1 SGHRS and CDR2 YFSETQ. V shed 2 bases, J shed 4 bases, and the junction held 7 bases outside the gene matches.

This clonotype was counted ten times or more. This chain connects TRBV4-1 to TRBJ1-4; D ambiguous. There are 16 residues in the CDR3. Looked up from germline, CDR1 is MGHRA and CDR2 is YSYEKL. V lost 3 bases and J lost 0, with 11 bases in between. DNA of the CDR3: TGCGCCAGCAGCCAGAACTACCGAGCAACTAATGAAAAACTGTTTTTT. This sequence encodes CASSQNYRATNEKLFF.

This clonotype was observed at least ten times. The chain recombines TRBV9 with TRBJ1-4; no definite D call. With 3 bases removed from V and 5 bases from J, the gap between germline ends came to 11 bases. The CDR3 extends over 14 amino acids. In germline, CDR1 is SGDLS, CDR2 YYNGEE. CDR3 region: CASSDPRGNEKLFF. As DNA, the CDR3 is TGTGCCAGCAGCGACCCCAGAGGAAATGAAAAACTGTTTTTT. Combining the CDR3 with reference TRBV9 and TRBJ1-4 gives the whole variable domain DSGVTQTPKHLITATGQRVTLRCSPRSGDLSVYWYQQSLDQGLQFLIQYYNGEERAKGNILERFSAQQFPDLHSELNLSSLELGDSALYFCASSDPRGNEKLFFGSGTQLSVL.

There are many counts of this clonotype. The gene calls are TRBV27 and TRBJ2-1; TRBD2 aligns across 13 bases. Germline V gene data show CDR1 as MNHEY and CDR2 as SMNVEV (reference sequence). V shed 5 bases, J shed 5 bases, and the junction held 9 bases outside the gene matches. The CDR3 length is 17 residues. The CDR3 here is CASSLTSGGEANNEQFF. The CDR3 DNA follows: TGTGCCAGCAGTCTAACTAGCGGGGGGGAAGCTAACAATGAGCAGTTCTTC.

A word on this clonotype: One junction end does not reproduce the germline sequence, and a read error may be involved. CDR3 residues: CASSLQRGDQESQYF. For the CDR3, the DNA is TGTGCCAGCAGTCTCCAGCGGGGGGACCAAGAGTCCCAGTACTTC. This chain uses TRBV27 with TRBJ2-5; 9 nucleotides align to TRBD2. This CDR3 is built from 15 residues. Germline V lookup: CDR1 MNHEY, CDR2 SMNVEV (reference sequence).

This clonotype was seen a handful of times. CDR3 sequence (DNA): TGTGCCAGCTCATCACTGCCGGGAAGGGACGGGCACTACGAGCAGTACTTC. Translating it yields CASSSLPGRDGHYEQYF. The V call is TRBV18, the J call TRBJ2-7, with D perhaps TRBD1 or TRBD2 (5 bases each). Germline CDR1 KGHSH, CDR2 LQKENI. The germline V and J ends were trimmed by 5 bases and 3 bases, with 23 bases remaining between them. CDR3 length: 17 amino acids.

This clonotype was seen at least ten times. The chain has TRBV7-2 and TRBJ2-7; a possible D gene is TRBD1 (7 bases). The germline V gene encodes CDR1 SGHTA and CDR2 FQGNSA. The V gene lost 6 bases and the J gene lost 0 bases, with 15 bases spanning the gap. This CDR3 region has 15 residues. Written as DNA, the CDR3 is TGTGCCAGCAGGGCGGGACAGACCCTCTCCTACGAGCAGTACTTC. This gives the protein CASRAGQTLSYEQYF.